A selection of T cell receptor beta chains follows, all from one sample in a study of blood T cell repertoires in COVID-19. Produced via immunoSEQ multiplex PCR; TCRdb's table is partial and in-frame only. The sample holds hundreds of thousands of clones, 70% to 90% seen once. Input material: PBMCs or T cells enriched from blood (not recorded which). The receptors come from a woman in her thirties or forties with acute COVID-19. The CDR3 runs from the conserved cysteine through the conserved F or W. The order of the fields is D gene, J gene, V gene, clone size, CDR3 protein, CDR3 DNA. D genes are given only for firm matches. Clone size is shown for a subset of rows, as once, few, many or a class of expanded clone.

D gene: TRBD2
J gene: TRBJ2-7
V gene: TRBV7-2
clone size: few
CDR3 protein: CASSLTSGSLYEQYF
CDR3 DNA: TGTGCCAGCAGCCTCACTAGCGGGAGTTTATACGAGCAGTACTTC

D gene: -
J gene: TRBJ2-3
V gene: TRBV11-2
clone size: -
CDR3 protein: CASSFGTAVFTDTQYF
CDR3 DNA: TGTGCCAGCAGCTTCGGCACTGCGGTGTTCACAGATACGCAGTATTTT

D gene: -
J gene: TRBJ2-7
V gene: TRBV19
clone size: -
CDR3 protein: CASSFREQYF
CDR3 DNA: TGTGCCAGTAGCTTCCGCGAGCAGTACTTC

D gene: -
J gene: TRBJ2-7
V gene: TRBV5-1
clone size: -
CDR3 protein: CASRRANRDYEQYF
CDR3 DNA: TGCGCCAGCAGGAGGGCTAACAGAGACTACGAGCAGTACTTC

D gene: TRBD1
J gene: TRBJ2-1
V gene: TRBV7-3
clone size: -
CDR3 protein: CASSPGTGGAREQFF
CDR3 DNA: TGTGCCAGCAGCCCTGGGACAGGTGGGGCTAGGGAGCAGTTCTTC

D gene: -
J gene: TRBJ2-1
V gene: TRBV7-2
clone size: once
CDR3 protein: CASSPGTYNEQFF
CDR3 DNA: TGTGCCAGCAGCCCCGGGACATACAATGAGCAGTTCTTC

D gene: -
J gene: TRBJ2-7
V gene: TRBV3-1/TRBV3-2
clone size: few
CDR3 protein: CASSREHYEQYF
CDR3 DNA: TGTGCCAGCAGCCGGGAGCACTACGAGCAGTACTTC

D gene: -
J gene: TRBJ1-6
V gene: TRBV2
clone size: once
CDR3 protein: CASSESGVGNGSPLHF
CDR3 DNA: TGTGCCAGCAGTGAATCCGGGGTAGGGAACGGTTCACCCCTCCACTTT

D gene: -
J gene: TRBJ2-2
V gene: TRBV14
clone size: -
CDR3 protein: CASSRRRASSTGELFF
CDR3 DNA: TGTGCCAGCAGCCGCCGGAGGGCCTCCTCCACCGGGGAGCTGTTTTTT

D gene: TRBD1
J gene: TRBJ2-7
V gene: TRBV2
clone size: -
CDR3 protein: CASSEQGAPYEQYF
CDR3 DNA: TGTGCCAGCAGTGAACAGGGGGCCCCCTACGAGCAGTACTTC

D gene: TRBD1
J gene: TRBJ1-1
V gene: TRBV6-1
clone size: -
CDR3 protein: CASSERAGGGTEAFF
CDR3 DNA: TGTGCCAGCAGTGAACGGGCAGGGGGAGGCACTGAAGCTTTCTTT

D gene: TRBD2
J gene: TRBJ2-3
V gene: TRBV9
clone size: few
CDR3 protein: CASSPGRSTDTQYF
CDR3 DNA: TGTGCCAGCAGCCCCGGGAGGAGCACAGATACGCAGTATTTT

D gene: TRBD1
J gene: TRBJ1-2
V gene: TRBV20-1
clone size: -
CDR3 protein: CSASRDRMNYGYTF
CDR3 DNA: TGCAGTGCTAGTCGGGACAGGATGAACTATGGCTACACCTTC

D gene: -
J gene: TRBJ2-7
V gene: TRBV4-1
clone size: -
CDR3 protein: CASSYNAGGGAPYEQYF
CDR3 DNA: TGCGCCAGCAGCTATAACGCGGGTGGGGGGGCGCCCTACGAGCAGTACTTC

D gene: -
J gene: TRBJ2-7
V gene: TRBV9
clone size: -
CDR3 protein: CASSSGVGPGDREQYF
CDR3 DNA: TGTGCCAGCAGTTCGGGAGTGGGTCCGGGAGATCGCGAGCAGTACTTC

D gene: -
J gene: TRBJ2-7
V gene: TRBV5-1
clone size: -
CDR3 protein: CASSLGTGTGYEQYF
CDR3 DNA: TGCGCCAGCAGCTTGGGGACTGGCACGGGCTACGAGCAGTACTTC

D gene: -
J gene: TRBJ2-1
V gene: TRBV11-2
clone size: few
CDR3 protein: CASSLGGSSYNEQFF
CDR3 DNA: TGTGCCAGCAGCTTAGGGGGCAGCTCCTACAATGAGCAGTTCTTC

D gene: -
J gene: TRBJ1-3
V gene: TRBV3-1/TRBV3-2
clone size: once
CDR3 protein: CASSPRGAWRNTIYF
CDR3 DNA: TGTGCCAGCAGCCCCAGGGGCGCTTGGAGAAACACCATATATTTT

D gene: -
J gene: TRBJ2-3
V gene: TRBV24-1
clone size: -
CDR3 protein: CATSEGGSRADTQYF
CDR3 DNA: TGTGCCACCAGTGAAGGTGGGAGTCGAGCAGATACGCAGTATTTT

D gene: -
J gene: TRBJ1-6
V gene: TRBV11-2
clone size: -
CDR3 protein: CASSSITRDRSPLHF
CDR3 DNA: TGTGCCAGCAGCTCGATCACCAGGGATCGTTCACCCCTCCACTTT

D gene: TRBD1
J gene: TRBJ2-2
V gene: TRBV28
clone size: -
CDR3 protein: CASRQGVGGGELFF
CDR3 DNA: TGTGCCAGCAGGCAGGGGGTCGGAGGCGGGGAGCTGTTTTTT

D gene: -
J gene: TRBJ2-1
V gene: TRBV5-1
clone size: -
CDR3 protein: CASSAPGSYNEQFF
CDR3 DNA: TGCGCCAGCAGCGCCCCAGGCTCCTACAATGAGCAGTTCTTC

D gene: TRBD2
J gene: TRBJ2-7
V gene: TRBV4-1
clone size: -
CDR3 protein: CASSFRLADTYEQYF
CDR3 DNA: TGCGCCAGCAGCTTCCGACTAGCGGATACCTACGAGCAGTACTTC

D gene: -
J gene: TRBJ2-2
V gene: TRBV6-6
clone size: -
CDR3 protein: CASNILANTGELFF
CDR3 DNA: TGTGCCAGCAATATACTAGCTAACACCGGGGAGCTGTTTTTT

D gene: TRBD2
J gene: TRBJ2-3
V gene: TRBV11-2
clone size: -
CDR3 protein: CASSRTSGGDTQYF
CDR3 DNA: TGTGCCAGCAGCCGGACTAGCGGGGGGGATACGCAGTATTTT

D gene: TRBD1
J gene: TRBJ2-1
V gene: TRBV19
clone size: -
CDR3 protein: CASHPRTGGFVNEQFF
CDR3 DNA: TGTGCCAGCCATCCCCGGACAGGGGGCTTTGTCAATGAGCAGTTCTTC

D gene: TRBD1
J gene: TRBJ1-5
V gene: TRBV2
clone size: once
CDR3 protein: CASTQTGSIQPQHF
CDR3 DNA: TGTGCCAGCACTCAGACAGGGTCGATTCAGCCCCAGCATTTT

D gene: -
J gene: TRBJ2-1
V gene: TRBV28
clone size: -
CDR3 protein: CASSPPRGQRFF
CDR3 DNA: TGTGCCAGCAGTCCACCCAGAGGACAGCGGTTCTTC

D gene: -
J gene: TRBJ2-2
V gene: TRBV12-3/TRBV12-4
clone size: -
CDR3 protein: CATARRGSGELFF
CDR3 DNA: TGTGCCACCGCCCGGAGGGGTTCGGGGGAGCTGTTTTTT

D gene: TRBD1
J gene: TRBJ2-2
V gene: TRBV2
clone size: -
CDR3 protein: CAAMTGPSNTGELFF
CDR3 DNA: TGTGCCGCGATGACAGGGCCTTCGAACACCGGGGAGCTGTTTTTT

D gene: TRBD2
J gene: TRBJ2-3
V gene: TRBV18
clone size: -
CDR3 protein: CASSPLAGGPDTQYF
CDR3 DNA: TGTGCCAGCTCACCCCTAGCGGGAGGGCCAGATACGCAGTATTTT

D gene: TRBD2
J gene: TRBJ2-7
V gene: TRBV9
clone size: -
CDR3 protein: CASSVGEGVYEQYF
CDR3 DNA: TGTGCCAGCAGCGTAGGGGAGGGAGTCTACGAGCAGTACTTC

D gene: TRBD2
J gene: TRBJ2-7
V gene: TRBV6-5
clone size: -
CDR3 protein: CASSYSWTSGSYEQYF
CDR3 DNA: TGTGCCAGCAGTTACTCGTGGACTAGCGGATCCTACGAGCAGTACTTC

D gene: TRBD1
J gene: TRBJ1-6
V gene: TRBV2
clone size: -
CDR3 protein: CASSTGGPRSSYNSPLHF
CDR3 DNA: TGTGCCAGCAGCACAGGGGGCCCCAGGAGCTCCTATAATTCACCCCTCCACTTT

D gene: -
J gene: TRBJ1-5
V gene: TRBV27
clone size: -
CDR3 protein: CASSSIQGAPQHF
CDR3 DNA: TGTGCCAGCAGTTCCATACAGGGAGCGCCCCAGCATTTT

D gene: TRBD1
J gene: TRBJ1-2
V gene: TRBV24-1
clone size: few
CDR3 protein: CATHSTGGGGYTF
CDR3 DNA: TGTGCCACCCATTCAACAGGGGGCGGTGGCTACACCTTC

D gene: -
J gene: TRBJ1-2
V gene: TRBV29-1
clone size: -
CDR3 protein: CSVEDLRGSAAF
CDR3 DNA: TGCAGCGTTGAAGATCTGCGGGGTTCAGCGGCCTTC

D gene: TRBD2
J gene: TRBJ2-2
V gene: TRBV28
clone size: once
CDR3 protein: CASRTDSGRGLFF
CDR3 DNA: TGTGCCAGCAGAACCGACAGCGGGAGAGGGCTGTTTTTT

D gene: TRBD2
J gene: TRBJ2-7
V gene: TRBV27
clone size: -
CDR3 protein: CASSLSLAGGYEQYF
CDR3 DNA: TGTGCCAGCAGTTTATCACTAGCGGGAGGATACGAGCAGTACTTC

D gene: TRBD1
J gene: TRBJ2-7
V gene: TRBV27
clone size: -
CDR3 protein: CASNTRDRGDEQYF
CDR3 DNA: TGTGCCAGCAACACACGGGACAGGGGAGACGAGCAGTACTTC

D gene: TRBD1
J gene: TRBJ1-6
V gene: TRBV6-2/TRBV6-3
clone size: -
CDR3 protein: CASNPTDRGDSPLHF
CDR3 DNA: TGTGCCAGCAACCCAACGGACAGGGGAGATTCACCCCTCCACTTT

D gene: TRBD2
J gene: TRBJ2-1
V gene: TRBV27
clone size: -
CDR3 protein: CASSLSISGVGEQFF
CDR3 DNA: TGTGCCAGCAGTTTATCGATTAGCGGGGTTGGGGAGCAGTTCTTC

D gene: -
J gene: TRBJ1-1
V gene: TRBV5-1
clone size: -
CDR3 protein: CASSLWGSTEAFF
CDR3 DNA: TGCGCCAGCAGCTTGTGGGGCAGCACTGAAGCTTTCTTT

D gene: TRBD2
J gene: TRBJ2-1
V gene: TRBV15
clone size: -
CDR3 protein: CATSTQNLAGYEQFF
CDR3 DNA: TGTGCCACCAGCACCCAAAACCTAGCGGGCTATGAGCAGTTCTTC

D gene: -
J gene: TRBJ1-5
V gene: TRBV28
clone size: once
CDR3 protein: CASRQGGGVWQPQHF
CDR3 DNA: TGTGCCAGCAGACAGGGCGGGGGCGTTTGGCAGCCCCAGCATTTT

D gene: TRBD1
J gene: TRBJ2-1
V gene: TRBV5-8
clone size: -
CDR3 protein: CASSWGDRGIRDEQFF
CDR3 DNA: TGTGCCAGCAGCTGGGGGGACAGGGGAATAAGGGATGAGCAGTTCTTC

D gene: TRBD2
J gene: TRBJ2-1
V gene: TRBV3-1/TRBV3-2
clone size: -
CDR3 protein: CAIAGLAGNNEQFF
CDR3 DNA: TGTGCCATCGCAGGGCTAGCGGGGAACAATGAGCAGTTCTTC

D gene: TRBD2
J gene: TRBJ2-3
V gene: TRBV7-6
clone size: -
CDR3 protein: CASSRTSGSADTQYF
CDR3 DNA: TGTGCCAGCAGCCGGACTAGCGGGAGTGCAGATACGCAGTATTTT

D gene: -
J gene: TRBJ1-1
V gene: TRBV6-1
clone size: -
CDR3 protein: CASTETVLNTEAFF
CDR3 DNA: TGTGCCAGCACCGAGACAGTCTTGAACACTGAAGCTTTCTTT

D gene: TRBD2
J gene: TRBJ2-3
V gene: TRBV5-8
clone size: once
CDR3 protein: CASSSGVTSGMTDTQYF
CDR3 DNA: TGTGCCAGCAGCTCCGGAGTTACTAGCGGGATGACAGATACGCAGTATTTT

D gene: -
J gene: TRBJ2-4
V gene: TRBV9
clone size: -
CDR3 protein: CASSPVAGPRDIQYF
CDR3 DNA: TGTGCCAGCAGCCCGGTTGCGGGGCCTCGGGACATTCAGTACTTC

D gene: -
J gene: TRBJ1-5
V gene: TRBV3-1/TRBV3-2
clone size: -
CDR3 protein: CASSQDSSNQPQHF
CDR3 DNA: TGTGCCAGCAGCCAAGATTCGAGCAATCAGCCCCAGCATTTT

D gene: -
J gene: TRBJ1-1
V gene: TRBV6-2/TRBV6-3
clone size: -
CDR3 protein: CASSYLSAGGVGWGTEAFF
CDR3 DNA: TGTGCCAGCAGTTACCTTAGCGCCGGAGGGGTGGGGTGGGGCACTGAAGCTTTCTTT